Reported below is one T cell receptor (beta chain). Per the authors' pipeline: The authors estimated nucleated cell counts from reference gene primer amplification. Data came from immunoSEQ multiplex PCR; TCRdb stores just in-frame clones and leaves some out. That table is the source of V, J and clone size, and D and trimming were worked out from the DNA. The sample yields nearly 350,000 clones, 80% to 90% seen once. The sample originates from a study of blood T cell repertoires in COVID-19. Study information: The United States, Italy and Spain supplied acute and convalescent COVID-19 samples. The cDNA or gDNA used as material had been derived from T cells, B-cell-depleted T cells, or PBMCs.

The CDR3 contains 15 residues. Germline V gives CDR1 LNHDA, CDR2 SQIVND (reference sequence). J gave up 2 bases and V 1 base, and 3 bases lay outside the gene matches. This clonotype was sampled from a man aged 30 to 39 with active or convalescent COVID-19. What was sequenced was peripheral blood. V gene TRBV19 combines with J gene TRBJ2-3, with 7 positions matching TRBD2. CDR3 sequence: CASSIGAGDTDTQYF. The CDR3 DNA is TGTGCCAGTAGTATAGGGGCGGGGGACACAGATACGCAGTATTTT.